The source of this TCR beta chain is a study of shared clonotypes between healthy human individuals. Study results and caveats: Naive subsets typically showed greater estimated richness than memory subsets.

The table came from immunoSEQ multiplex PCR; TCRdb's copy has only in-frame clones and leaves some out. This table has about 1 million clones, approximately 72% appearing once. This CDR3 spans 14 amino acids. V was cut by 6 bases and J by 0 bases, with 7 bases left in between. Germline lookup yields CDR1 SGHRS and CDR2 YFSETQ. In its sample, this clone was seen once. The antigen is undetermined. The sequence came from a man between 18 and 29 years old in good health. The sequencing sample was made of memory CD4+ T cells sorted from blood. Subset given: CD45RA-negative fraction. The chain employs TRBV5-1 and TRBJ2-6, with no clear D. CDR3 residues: CASMTSSGANVLTF. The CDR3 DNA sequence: TGCGCCAGCATGACGAGCTCTGGGGCCAACGTCCTGACTTTC.